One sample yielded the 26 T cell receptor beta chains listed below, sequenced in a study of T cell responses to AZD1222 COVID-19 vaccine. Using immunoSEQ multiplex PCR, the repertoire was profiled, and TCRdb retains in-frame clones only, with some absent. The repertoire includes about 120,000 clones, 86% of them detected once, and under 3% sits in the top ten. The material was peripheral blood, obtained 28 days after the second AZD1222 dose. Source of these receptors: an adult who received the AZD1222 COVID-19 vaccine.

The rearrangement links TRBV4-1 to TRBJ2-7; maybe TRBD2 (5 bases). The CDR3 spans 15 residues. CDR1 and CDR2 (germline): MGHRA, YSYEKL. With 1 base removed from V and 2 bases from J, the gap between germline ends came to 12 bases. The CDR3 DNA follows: TGCGCCAGCAGCCAAGTGGACTTACCAACCTACGAGCAGTACTTC. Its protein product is CASSQVDLPTYEQYF.

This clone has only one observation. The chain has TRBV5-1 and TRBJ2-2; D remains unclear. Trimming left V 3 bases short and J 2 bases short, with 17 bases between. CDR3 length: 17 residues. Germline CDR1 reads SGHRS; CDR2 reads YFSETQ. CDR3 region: CASSSTWITTNTGELFF. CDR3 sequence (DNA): TGCGCCAGCAGCTCGACATGGATAACAACCAACACCGGGGAGCTGTTTTTT.

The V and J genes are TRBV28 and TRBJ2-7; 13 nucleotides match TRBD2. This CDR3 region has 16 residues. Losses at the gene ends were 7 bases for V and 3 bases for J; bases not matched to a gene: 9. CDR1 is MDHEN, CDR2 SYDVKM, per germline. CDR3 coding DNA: TGTGCCAGCATCCCGATGAGACTAGCGGGAGGCTACGAGCAGTACTTC. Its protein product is CASIPMRLAGGYEQYF.

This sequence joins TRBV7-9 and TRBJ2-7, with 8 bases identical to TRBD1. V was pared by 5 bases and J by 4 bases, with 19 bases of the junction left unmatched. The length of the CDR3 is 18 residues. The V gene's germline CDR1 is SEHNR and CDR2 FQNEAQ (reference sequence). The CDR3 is CASSPRPGTGFRAYEQYF. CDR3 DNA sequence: TGTGCCAGCAGCCCGCGTCCCGGGACAGGTTTTCGGGCATACGAGCAGTACTTC.

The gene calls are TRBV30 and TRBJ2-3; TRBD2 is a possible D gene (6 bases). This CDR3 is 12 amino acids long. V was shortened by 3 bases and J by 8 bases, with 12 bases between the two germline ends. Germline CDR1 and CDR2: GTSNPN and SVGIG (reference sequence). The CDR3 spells CAWSPERVTQYF. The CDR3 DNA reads TGTGCCTGGAGCCCCGAGCGGGTTACGCAGTATTTT.

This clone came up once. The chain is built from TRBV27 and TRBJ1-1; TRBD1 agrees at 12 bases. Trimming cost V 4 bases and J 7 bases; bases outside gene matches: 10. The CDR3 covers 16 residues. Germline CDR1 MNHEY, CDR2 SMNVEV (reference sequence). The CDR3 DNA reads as TGTGCCAGCAGTTATGGGACAGGGGGCGGGAATGGTGAAGCTTTCTTT. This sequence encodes CASSYGTGGGNGEAFF.

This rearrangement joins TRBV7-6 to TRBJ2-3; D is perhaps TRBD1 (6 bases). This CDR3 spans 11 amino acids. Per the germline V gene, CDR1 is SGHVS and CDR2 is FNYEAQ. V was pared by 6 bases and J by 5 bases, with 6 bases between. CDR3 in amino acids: CASRTGDTQYF. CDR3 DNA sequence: TGTGCCAGCAGGACAGGAGATACGCAGTATTTT. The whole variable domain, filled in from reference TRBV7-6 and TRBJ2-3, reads GAGVSQSPRYKVTKRGQDVALRCDPISGHVSLYWYRQALGQGPEFLTYFNYEAQQDKSGLPNDRFSAERPEGSISTLTIQRTEQRDSAMYRCASRTGDTQYFGPGTRLTVL.

The DNA of the CDR3 is TGTGCCTGGAGTGTAGGTGTAGGGTGGGCCTACGAGCAGTACTTC. Amino acid sequence: CAWSVGVGWAYEQYF. The chain joins TRBV30 to TRBJ2-7, with unresolved D. CDR1 and CDR2 (germline): GTSNPN, SVGIG (reference sequence). V lost 0 bases and J lost 2, with 14 bases in between. This CDR3 comprises 15 residues.

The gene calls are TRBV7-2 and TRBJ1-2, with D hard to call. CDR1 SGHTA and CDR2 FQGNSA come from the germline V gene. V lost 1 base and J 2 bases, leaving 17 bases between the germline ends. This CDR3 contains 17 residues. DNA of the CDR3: TGTGCCAGCAGCTTAGTGGACCTCAAGCCCCAGAACTATGGCTACACCTTC. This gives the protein CASSLVDLKPQNYGYTF.

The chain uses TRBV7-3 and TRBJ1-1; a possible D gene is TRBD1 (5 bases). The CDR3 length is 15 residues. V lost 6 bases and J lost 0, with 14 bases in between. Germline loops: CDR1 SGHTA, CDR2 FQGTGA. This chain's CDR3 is CASRISGRMNTEAFF. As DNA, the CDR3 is TGTGCCAGCAGAATATCGGGACGGATGAACACTGAAGCTTTCTTT.

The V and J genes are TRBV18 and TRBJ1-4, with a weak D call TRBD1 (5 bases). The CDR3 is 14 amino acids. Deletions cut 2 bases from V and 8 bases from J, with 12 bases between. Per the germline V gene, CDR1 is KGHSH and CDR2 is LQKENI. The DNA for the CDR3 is TGTGCCAGCTCACCATCGGGACTGGGGGAAAAACTGTTTTTT. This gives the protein CASSPSGLGEKLFF.

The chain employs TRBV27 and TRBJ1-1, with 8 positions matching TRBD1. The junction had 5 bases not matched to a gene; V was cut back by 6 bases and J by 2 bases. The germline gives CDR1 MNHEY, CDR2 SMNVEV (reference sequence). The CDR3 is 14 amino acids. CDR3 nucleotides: TGTGCCAGCAGGTCGGACAGGGCCAACACTGAAGCTTTCTTT. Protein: CASRSDRANTEAFF.

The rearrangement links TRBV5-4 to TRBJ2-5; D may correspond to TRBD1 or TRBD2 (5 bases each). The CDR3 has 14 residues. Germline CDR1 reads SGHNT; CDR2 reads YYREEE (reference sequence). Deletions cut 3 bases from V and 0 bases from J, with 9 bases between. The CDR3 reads CASSWGPNQETQYF. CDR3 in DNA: TGTGCCAGCAGCTGGGGACCGAACCAAGAGACCCAGTACTTC.

The CDR3 loop reads CASSYSRQGEGGYTF. The DNA of the CDR3 is TGTGCCAGCAGTTACTCGAGACAGGGGGAAGGGGGCTACACCTTC. The chain couples TRBV6-5 to TRBJ1-2; TRBD1 matches 9 bases. Germline loops: CDR1 MNHEY, CDR2 SVGAGI. This CDR3 comprises 15 residues. The V gene end was trimmed by 0 bases and the J gene end by 8 bases; junction bases not matched to a gene: 7.

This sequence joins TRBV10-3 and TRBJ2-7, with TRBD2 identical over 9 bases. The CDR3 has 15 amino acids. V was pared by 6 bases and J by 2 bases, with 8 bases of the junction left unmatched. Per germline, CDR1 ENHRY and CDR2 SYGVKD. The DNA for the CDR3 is TGTGCCATCAGGGTAGCAGCGGGGGGACCCTACGAGCAGTACTTC. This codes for CAIRVAAGGPYEQYF.

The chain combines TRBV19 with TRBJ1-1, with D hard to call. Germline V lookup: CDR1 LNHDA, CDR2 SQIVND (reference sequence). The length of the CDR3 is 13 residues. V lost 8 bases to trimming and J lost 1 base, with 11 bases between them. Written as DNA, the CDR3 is TGTGCCAGTGGTAGACACGGGAACACTGAAGCTTTCTTT. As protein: CASGRHGNTEAFF.

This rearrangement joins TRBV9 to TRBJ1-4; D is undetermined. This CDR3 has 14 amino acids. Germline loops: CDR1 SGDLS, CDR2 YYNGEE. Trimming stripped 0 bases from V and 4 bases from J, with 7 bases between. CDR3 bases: TGTGCCAGCAGCGTAGGAGGGCATAATGAAAAACTGTTTTTT. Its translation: CASSVGGHNEKLFF.

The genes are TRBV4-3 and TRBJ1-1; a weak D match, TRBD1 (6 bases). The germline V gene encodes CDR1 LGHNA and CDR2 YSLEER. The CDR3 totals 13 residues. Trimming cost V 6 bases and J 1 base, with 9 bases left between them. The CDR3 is CASRQTGNTEAFF. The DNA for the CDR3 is TGCGCCAGCAGACAGACAGGGAACACTGAAGCTTTCTTT.

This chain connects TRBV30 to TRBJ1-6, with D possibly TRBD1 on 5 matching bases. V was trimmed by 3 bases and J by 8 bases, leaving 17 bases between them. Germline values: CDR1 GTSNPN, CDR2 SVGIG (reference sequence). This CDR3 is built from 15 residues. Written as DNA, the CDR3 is TGTGCCTGGAGAGAGAGGGCCAGGGCCCATTCACCCCTCCACTTT. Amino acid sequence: CAWRERARAHSPLHF.

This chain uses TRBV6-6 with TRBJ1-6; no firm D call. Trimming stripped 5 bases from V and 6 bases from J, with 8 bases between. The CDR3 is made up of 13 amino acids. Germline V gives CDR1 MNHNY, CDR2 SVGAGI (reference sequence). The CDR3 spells CASSPWVNSPLHF. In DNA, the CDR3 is TGTGCCAGCAGTCCCTGGGTTAATTCACCCCTCCACTTT.

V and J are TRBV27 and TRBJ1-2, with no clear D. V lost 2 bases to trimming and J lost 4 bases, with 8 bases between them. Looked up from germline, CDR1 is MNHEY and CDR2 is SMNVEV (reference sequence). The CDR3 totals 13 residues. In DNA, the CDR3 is TGTGCCAGCAGTTTAGGAGGCGGCTATGGCTACACCTTC. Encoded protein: CASSLGGGYGYTF.

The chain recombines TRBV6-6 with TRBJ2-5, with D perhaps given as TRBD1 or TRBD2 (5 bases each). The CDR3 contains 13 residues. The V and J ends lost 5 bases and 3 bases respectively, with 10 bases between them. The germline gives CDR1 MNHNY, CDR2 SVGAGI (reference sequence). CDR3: CASSPREKETQYF. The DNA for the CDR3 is TGTGCCAGCAGTCCCAGGGAGAAAGAGACCCAGTACTTC.

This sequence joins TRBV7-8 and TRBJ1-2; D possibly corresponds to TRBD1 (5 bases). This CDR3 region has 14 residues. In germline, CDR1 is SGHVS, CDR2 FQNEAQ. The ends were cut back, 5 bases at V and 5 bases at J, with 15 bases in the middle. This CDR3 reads CASSPMGQGYGYTF. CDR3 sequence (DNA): TGTGCCAGCAGCCCCATGGGGCAGGGTTATGGCTACACCTTC. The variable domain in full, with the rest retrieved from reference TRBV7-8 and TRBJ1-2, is GAGVSQSPRYKVAKRGQDVALRCDPISGHVSLFWYQQALGQGPEFLTYFQNEAQLDKSGLPSDRFFAERPEGSVSTLKIQRTQQEDSAVYLCASSPMGQGYGYTFGSGTRLTVV.

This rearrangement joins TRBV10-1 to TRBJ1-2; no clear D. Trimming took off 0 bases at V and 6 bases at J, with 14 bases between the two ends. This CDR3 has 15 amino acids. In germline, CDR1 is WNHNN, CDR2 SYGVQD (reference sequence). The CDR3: CASSESRVNQNGYTF. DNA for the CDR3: TGCGCCAGCAGTGAGTCGAGGGTAAACCAGAATGGCTACACCTTC.

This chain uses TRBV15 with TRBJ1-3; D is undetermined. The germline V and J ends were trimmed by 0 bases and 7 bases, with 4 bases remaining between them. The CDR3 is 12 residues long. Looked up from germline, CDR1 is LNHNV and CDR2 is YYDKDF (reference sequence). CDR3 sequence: CATSRDFNTIYF. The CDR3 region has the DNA TGTGCCACCAGCAGAGATTTTAACACCATATATTTT. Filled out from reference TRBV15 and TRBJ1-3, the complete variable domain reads DAMVIQNPRYQVTQFGKPVTLSCSQTLNHNVMYWYQQKSSQAPKLLFHYYDKDFNNEADTPDNFQSRRPNTSFCFLDIRSPGLGDTAMYLCATSRDFNTIYFGEGSWLTVV.

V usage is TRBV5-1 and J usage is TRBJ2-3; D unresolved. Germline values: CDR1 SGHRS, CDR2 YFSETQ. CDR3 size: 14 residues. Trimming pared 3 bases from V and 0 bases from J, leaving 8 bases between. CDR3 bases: TGCGCCAGCAGCTCCCCGTATAGCACAGATACGCAGTATTTT. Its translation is CASSSPYSTDTQYF.